Detailed here is one T cell receptor beta chain. The target of this receptor is not known. Base-call qualities are not available, and no considerably larger clone is one nucleotide away. Trimming takes 5 bases from V and 0 bases from J, and the germline ends sit 8 bases apart. Based on the germline V gene, the CDR1 and CDR2 sequences are SGHRS and YFSETQ. Including the terminal cysteine and phenylalanine, the CDR3 comprises 14 residues. CDR3 DNA is the only sequence kept; it has 42 bases, read in frame from the first base. The protocol used for the library was the immunoSEQ multiplex PCR assay. For the multiplex PCR, a mixture combining 60 forward primers for TCR Vbeta segments and 13 reverse primers for TCR Jbeta segments was used. Amplification of the CDR3 region of rearranged TCR beta genes was performed with a multiplex PCR assay on genomic DNA. The Illumina HiSeq System was used to sequence the amplified TCR beta libraries as 87-base-pair reads. On the authors' methods: A later analysis tallied some 79 million unique TCR beta chains across the approximately 670 repertoires, and about 10 million of those chains were shared by two or more donors. Raw reads were error-corrected and collapsed into unique sequences with a nearest-neighbor algorithm that merged closely related sequences to remove PCR and sequencing errors. V, D and J gene segments were assigned by aligning CDR3 sequences to IMGT reference sequences. For a sequence to be retained, a match of at least six nucleotides was required to both a V gene segment and a J gene segment. A rearrangement was called productive if the CDR3 had no stop codons and remained in frame with V and J, and every other rearrangement was called non-productive. CDR3 was defined according to IMGT convention as the region running from the second conserved V-encoded cysteine to the conserved J-encoded phenylalanine. The earlier analysis of about 610 of the donors excluded sequences that lacked an unambiguous match to a single V gene segment. In an earlier analysis of approximately 590 of the donors, V segments were called functional above 56.7% productive rearrangements and were called segregating when the between-donor standard deviation exceeded 5%. A statistical classification framework was developed to diagnose cytomegalovirus status using the catalog of TCR beta chain sequences. In a later analysis, V and J genes were assigned by comparing TCR nucleotide sequences against IMGT/GENE-DB human TR gene sequences. A later analysis assigned CDR3 sequences and most-parsimonious VDJ recombination scenarios with the TCRdist pipeline. A later analysis defined each TCR beta chain by its CDR3 amino acid sequence plus V-gene family, and excluded reads lacking a unique V-gene family. In a later analysis, approximately 640 highly shared, low-generation-probability nucleotide sequences were removed to address suspected cross-contamination and a sequencing artifact. In a later analysis, a clonal expansion index for each public chain was calculated from normalized within-repertoire ranks of inferred template counts. In a later analysis, generation probabilities were computed with a VDJ recombination model fitted to out-of-frame rearrangements, and the resulting probabilities were checked against IGoR. In a later analysis, TCR-TCR, TCR-HLA and TCR-CMV co-occurrence was scored with hypergeometric tests, and a repertoire-size bias correction was applied to TCR pairs. False discovery rates were estimated in a later analysis by permuting HLA or CMV assignments 20 times. In a later analysis, co-occurring TCRs were grouped using DBSCAN, with TCRdist sequence similarity added in when clustering inside HLA-allele-positive subsets. Repertoires with fewer than 30,000 or more than 120,000 public chains, plus five repertoires with anomalous nucleotide sharing, were excluded from co-occurrence clustering. TCRdb took over this immuneACCESS table, retaining in-frame rearrangements with V and J assigned. Such tables are incomplete; in checked studies, under half of the missing clones stem from an unresolved V gene, and the remainder is unexplained. V, J and clone size derive from that table, while D and trimming were established from the DNA sequence. The sample table holds approximately 67,000 clones, of which about two thirds were seen once. Of the sample, approximately 2% is held by the ten largest clones.

The cohort consisted of some 670 healthy bone marrow donors. Cohort members were all nominally healthy when sampled, although unrecorded immune exposures were likely present. The donor tested CMV seronegative and was one of the 352 seronegative cohort members. A peripheral blood sample was collected from each donor, and TCR beta sequencing was performed on peripheral blood mononuclear cells. Genomic DNA was extracted from the blood cell samples with the Qiagen DNeasy Blood Extraction Kit. These data belong to a study of cytomegalovirus exposure and HLA in healthy donors (dated by TCRdb to the late 2010s). Study-level background: An earlier analysis of approximately 600 of the donors reported approximately 270 Gb of sequence data and about 100 million unique TCR beta sequences from roughly 180 million T cells. About 300 gigabases of sequencing data and 78 million or so unique TCR sequences were included in an early release covering around 600 HLA-typed donors. Among the roughly 390 genotyped donors, 75% to 90% belonged to the genetic ancestry cluster associated with self-reported Caucasian donors. The aim of the study was to test whether cataloging public T cell receptors could identify signatures of past pathogen exposure. The study profiled the T cell repertoires of about 720 subjects by immunosequencing and related them to cytomegalovirus serostatus. A separate validation cohort of about 110 different subjects was used in addition to the 666-subject first cohort. To predict cytomegalovirus infection status, the study brought together high-throughput TCR immunosequencing, statistical association of individual TCRs with disease status, and machine learning. In a later analysis, previously published TCR beta repertoires from 666 donors were re-analyzed and high-resolution HLA genotyping was added so that TCR occurrence patterns could be studied. Rather than drawing on any new phenotypic data, the later analysis identified candidate immune exposures from TCR beta sequences and the way those sequences occurred across donors. To decide whether each TCR beta V gene segment behaved as functional or pseudogenic, an earlier analysis of fewer than 750 of the donors relied on high-throughput TCR beta sequencing. Donor age, sex, ethnicity and CMV serostatus were compiled alongside the repertoire data. A later genetic analysis took genome-wide SNP genotypes for about 60% of the roughly 670 donors and used that subset as a discovery cohort. All discovery cohort repertoires had been generated using a single sequencing platform. Both class I and class II loci were covered by HLA typing, at four-digit resolution. Typing coverage varied by locus: roughly 629-640 donors for A, B, C, DRB1 and DQB1; more than 500 for DQA1; more than 600 for DPA1; roughly 450 for DPB1. Four to six DR-DQ haplotypes were handled as single units for association and clustering, since linkage in the cohort was strong. On average, around 240,000 unique TCR beta nucleotide sequences were sequenced per donor among about 400 genotyped donors of the cohort, with roughly 18% of those sequences being non-productive. Study-level results and caveats: Presence/absence analyses assumed roughly uniform sequencing depth across donors, an assumption that may not hold. Some IMGT-functional V segments, including TRBV6-2 and TRBV6-3, could not be told apart with the 87-base-pair reads, so those segments were excluded. Cytomegalovirus status was reported to be diagnosed by the classifier with high specificity and sensitivity in both the original and validation cohorts. About 15 rarely observed V segments, including chromosome 9 orphons, were excluded from the earlier analysis of almost 600 of the donors because counts were too low. V-gene and J-gene trimming of TCR beta chains was associated with a missense DCLRE1C variant in a later genetic analysis, and the association was replicated in an independent cohort. CMV serostatus was the only immune exposure information available for the cohort. A cluster of highly shared sequence variants was judged likely to be a technical artifact of the sequencing pipeline. A further reported finding was that TCR beta sequences accurately predicted the HLA-A and HLA-B alleles for most subjects in the first cohort. In a later analysis, HLA-associated TCR beta chains showed more clonal expansion and lower generation probabilities than non-associated chains that were equally common. Broadly in line with IMGT annotations, most TCR beta V segments showed up in productive rearrangements about 87% or about 30% of the time in an earlier analysis of roughly 590 of the donors. When HLA alleles, especially DR and DQ, strongly co-occurred, TCR associations were difficult to assign to individual alleles. A later analysis associated roughly 17,000 TCR beta sequences with specific HLA alleles at a false discovery rate of 0.05. A few of the identified cytomegalovirus-associated TCR beta chains were confirmed in vitro to be specific for cytomegalovirus antigens. The authors suggested that the approach could potentially be generalized to other disease states and immunological phenotypes. Because HLA typing was unavailable for some donors at each locus, only the typed subset was used in association tests. While some public TCRs were present in many individuals, most TCR sequences turned up only very rarely across donors. A later analysis found that most CMV-associated TCR beta chains appeared HLA-restricted, with HLA associations seemingly driven largely by CMV exposure. In the study, roughly 160 TCR beta chains were listed as associated with cytomegalovirus. This cohort had only TCR beta chains sequenced, and the lack of alpha or paired-chain data limited which features could be detected. Linkage disequilibrium might explain the correlated functional status among segregating V segments, but an unknown experimental factor could not be ruled out. According to a later genetic analysis, donors in an Asian-associated ancestry cluster had fewer N-insertions in productive TCRs than the approximately 650-donor mean. According to a later analysis, parvovirus B19, influenza, CMV and Epstein-Barr virus appeared linked to several top co-occurrence clusters. A later analysis found that TCR association rates varied across HLA loci, with DRB1 alleles showing the most associated TCRs and HLA-C alleles the fewest.

Material for sequencing was PBMCs. This clonotype was sampled from a woman aged 30 to 39 in good health and CMV-seronegative. Recombination joined TRBV5-1 with TRBJ1-4; the D gene cannot be resolved reliably. Here is the DNA: TGCGCCAGCAGAGCGAGCCCAACTAATGAAAAACTGTTTTTT. It codes for CASRASPTNEKLFF.